This note documents a single T cell receptor beta chain sequence. Other DNA sequences in the same sample also yield this CDR3. The V gene's germline CDR1 is SEHNR and CDR2 FQNEAQ (reference sequence). With 0 bases removed from V and 4 bases from J, the gap between germline ends came to 3 bases. This CDR3 comprises 12 residues. This sample stems from a study of OX40 agonist ivuxolimab in advanced cancers. Profiled with immunoSEQ multiplex PCR; TCRdb holds only in-frame clones, not every one. The table shows roughly 41,000 clones, with approximately 86% occurring only once. The sample in question was CD4+ or CD8+ T cells sorted from blood, obtained in a trial of the OX40 agonist ivuxolimab. The TCR comes from an adult with an advanced solid tumor such as melanoma, head and neck, liver or kidney cancer. The chain has TRBV7-9 and TRBJ1-1; no definite D call. The CDR3 protein is CASSLAGTEAFF. The CDR3 nucleotides are TGTGCCAGCAGCTTAGCAGGCACTGAAGCTTTCTTT.